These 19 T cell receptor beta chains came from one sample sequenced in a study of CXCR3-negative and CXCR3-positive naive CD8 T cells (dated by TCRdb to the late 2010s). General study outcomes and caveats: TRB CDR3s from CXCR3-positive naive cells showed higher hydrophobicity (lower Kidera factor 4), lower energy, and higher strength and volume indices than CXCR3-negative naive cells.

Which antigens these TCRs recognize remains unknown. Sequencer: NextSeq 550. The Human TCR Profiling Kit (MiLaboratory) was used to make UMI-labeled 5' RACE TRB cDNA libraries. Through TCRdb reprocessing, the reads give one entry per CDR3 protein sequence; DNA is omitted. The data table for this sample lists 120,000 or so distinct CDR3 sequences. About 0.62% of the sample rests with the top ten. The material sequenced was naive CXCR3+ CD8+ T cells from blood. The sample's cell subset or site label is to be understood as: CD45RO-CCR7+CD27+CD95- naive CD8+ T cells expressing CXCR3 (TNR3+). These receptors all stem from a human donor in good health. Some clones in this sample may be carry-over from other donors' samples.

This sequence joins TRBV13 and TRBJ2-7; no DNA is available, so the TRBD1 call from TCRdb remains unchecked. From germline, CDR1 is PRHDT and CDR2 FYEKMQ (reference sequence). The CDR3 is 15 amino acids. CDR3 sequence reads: CASSLPGQGSYEQYF.

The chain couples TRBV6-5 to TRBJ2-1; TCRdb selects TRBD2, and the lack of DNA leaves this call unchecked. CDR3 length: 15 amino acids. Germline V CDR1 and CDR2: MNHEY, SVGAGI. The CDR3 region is CASSYSAGEVNEQFF.

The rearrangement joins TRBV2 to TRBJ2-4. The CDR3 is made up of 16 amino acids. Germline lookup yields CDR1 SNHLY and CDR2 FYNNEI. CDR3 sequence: CASSEESWLAKNIQYF. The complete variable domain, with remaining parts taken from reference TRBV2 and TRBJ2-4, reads EPEVTQTPSHQVTQMGQEVILRCVPISNHLYFYWYRQILGQKVEFLVSFYNNEISEKSEIFDDQFSVERPDGSNFTLKIRSTKLEDSAMYFCASSEESWLAKNIQYFGAGTRLSVL.

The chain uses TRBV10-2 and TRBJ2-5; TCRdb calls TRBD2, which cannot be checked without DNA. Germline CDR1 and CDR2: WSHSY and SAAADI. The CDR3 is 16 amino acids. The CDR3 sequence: CASSESTSGIQETQYF.

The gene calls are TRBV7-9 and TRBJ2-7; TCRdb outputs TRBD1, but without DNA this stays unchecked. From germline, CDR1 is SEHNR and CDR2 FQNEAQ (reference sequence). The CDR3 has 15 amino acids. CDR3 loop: CASSPPVGGPYEQYF.

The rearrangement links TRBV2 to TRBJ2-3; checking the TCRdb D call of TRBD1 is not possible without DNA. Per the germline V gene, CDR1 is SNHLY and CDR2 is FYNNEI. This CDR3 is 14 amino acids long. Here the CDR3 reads CASSEMGAGDTQYF. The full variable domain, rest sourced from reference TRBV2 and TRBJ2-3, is EPEVTQTPSHQVTQMGQEVILRCVPISNHLYFYWYRQILGQKVEFLVSFYNNEISEKSEIFDDQFSVERPDGSNFTLKIRSTKLEDSAMYFCASSEMGAGDTQYFGPGTRLTVL.

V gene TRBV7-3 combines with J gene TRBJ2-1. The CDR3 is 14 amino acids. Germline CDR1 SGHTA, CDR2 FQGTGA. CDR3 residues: CASSLTQMADLVFF. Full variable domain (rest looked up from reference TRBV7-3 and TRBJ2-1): GAGVSQTPSNKVTEKGKYVELRCDPISGHTALYWYRQSLGQGPEFLIYFQGTGAADDSGLPNDRFFAVRPEGSVSTLKIQRTERGDSAVYLCASSLTQMADLVFFGPGTRLTVL.

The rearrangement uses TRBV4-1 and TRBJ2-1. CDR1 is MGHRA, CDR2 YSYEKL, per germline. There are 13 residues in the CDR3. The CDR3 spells CASSAGMNNEQFF.

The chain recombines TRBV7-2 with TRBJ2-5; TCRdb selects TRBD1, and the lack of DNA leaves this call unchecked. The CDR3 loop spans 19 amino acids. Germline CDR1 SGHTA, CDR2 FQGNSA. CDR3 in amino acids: CASSLDEAGTAISGETQYF. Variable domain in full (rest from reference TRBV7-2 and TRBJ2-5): GAGVSQSPSNKVTEKGKDVELRCDPISGHTALYWYRQSLGQGLEFLIYFQGNSAPDKSGLPSDRFSAERTGGSVSTLTIQRTQQEDSAVYLCASSLDEAGTAISGETQYFGPGTRLLVL.

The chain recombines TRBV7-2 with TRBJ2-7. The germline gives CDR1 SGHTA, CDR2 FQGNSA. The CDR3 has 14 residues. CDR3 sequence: CASSFAGSSYEQYF.

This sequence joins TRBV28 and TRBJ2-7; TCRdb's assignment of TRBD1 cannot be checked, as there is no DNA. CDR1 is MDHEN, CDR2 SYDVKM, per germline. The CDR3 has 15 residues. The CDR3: CAREPGLAISYEQYF.

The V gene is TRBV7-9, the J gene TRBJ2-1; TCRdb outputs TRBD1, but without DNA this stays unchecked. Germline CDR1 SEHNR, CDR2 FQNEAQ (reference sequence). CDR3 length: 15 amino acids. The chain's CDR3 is CASTPLGGSYNEQFF.

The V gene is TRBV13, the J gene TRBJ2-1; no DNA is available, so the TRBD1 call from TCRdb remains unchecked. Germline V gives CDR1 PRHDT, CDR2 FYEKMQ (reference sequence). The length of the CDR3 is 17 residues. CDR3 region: CASSWGGSQGADNEQFF.

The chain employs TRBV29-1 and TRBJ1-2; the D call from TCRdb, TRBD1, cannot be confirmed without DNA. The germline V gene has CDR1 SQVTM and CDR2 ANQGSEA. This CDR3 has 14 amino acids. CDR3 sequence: CSVEGGRVHYGYTF. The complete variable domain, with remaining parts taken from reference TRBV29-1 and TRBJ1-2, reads SAVISQKPSRDICQRGTSLTIQCQVDSQVTMMFWYRQQPGQSLTLIATANQGSEATYESGFVIDKFPISRPNLTFSTLTVSNMSPEDSSIYLCSVEGGRVHYGYTFGSGTRLTVV.

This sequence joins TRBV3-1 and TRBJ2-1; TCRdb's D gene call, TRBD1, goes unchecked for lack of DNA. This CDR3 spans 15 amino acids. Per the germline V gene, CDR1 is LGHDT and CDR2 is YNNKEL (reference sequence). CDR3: CASSQEGQGVGEQFF.

The CDR3 sequence: CSVLRGVEAFF. This rearrangement joins TRBV29-1 to TRBJ1-1; TCRdb calls TRBD1, which cannot be checked without DNA. Germline V gene sequence: CDR1 SQVTM, CDR2 ANQGSEA. CDR3 length: 11 amino acids.

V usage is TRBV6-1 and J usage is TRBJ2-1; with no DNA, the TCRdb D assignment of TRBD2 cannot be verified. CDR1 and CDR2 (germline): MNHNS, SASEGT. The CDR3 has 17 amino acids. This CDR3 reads CASSEGLGDYKFVLQFF.

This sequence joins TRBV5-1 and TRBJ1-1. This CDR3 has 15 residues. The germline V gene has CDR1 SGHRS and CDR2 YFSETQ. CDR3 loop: CASSFEEVVNTEASF.

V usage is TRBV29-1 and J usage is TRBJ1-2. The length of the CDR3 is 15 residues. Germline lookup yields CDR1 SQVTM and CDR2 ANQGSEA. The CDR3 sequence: CSVDGGMGPIYGYTF.